These 21 T cell receptor beta chains share one sample of origin, sequenced in a study of cytomegalovirus exposure and HLA in healthy donors. The PCR made use of 60 Vbeta and 13 Jbeta primers. This table comes from immunoSEQ multiplex PCR, and its TCRdb copy is limited to in-frame clones, with some not included. The sample shows fewer than 100,000 clones, around four fifths of them seen only once. The specimen sequenced was PBMCs. These receptors were collected from a male donor in good health and CMV-seropositive.

The chain couples TRBV7-6 to TRBJ2-1; D is possibly TRBD2 (5 bases). The V gene's germline CDR1 is SGHVS and CDR2 FNYEAQ. The V gene lost 0 bases and the J gene lost 10 bases, with 10 bases spanning the gap. This CDR3 contains 13 residues. In DNA, the CDR3 is TGTGCCAGCAGCTTAGCCCCGGCTAGCGAGCAGTTCTTC. As protein: CASSLAPASEQFF.

The V gene is TRBV7-9, the J gene TRBJ2-3; TRBD2 might be the D (6 bases). Trimming removed 2 bases from V and 2 bases from J, with 11 bases in between. The CDR3 runs 15 residues. Germline V gene data show CDR1 as SEHNR and CDR2 as FQNEAQ (reference sequence). The CDR3, as DNA: TGTGCCAGCAGCTTACAGGACTACCCCACAGATACGCAGTATTTT. Translated: CASSLQDYPTDTQYF.

This clone was counted only a few times. V is TRBV2 and J is TRBJ2-5; TRBD1 might be the D (6 bases). The V gene's germline CDR1 is SNHLY and CDR2 FYNNEI. This CDR3 region has 14 residues. V was shortened by 3 bases and J by 11 bases, with 19 bases between the two germline ends. CDR3 coding DNA: TGTGCCAGCAGTGACGTGCAGGGGAAATTAGAGCAGTACTTC. Its protein is CASSDVQGKLEQYF.

The rearrangement joins TRBV28 to TRBJ2-4; 12 nucleotides line up with TRBD1. The CDR3 runs 18 residues. Germline CDR1 and CDR2: MDHEN and SYDVKM. V lost 1 base to trimming and J lost 2 bases; unmatched junction nucleotides: 6. Here the CDR3 reads CASSLFSGQGASKNIQYF. CDR3 nucleotide sequence: TGTGCCAGCAGTTTATTTTCGGGACAGGGGGCCTCCAAAAACATTCAGTACTTC.

The chain links TRBV18 to TRBJ2-1; D uncertain. Germline V gene sequence: CDR1 KGHSH, CDR2 LQKENI. The CDR3 extends over 13 amino acids. V was clipped by 2 bases and J by 5 bases, with 7 bases between them. CDR3 sequence (DNA): TGTGCCAGCTCACCAGCGGTTCACAATGAGCAGTTCTTC. This translates into CASSPAVHNEQFF.

V usage is TRBV7-9 and J usage is TRBJ1-2; D call uncertain. Trimming stripped 3 bases from V and 7 bases from J, with 6 bases between. The CDR3 extends over 11 amino acids. CDR1 is SEHNR, CDR2 FQNEAQ, per germline (reference sequence). The CDR3 loop reads CASSLETGYTF. The CDR3 nucleotides read TGTGCCAGCAGCTTGGAGACTGGCTACACCTTC. Using reference TRBV7-9 and TRBJ1-2 for the parts outside the CDR3, the full variable domain is DTGVSQNPRHKITKRGQNVTFRCDPISEHNRLYWYRQTLGQGPEFLTYFQNEAQLEKSRLLSDRFSAERPKGSFSTLEIQRTEQGDSAMYLCASSLETGYTFGSGTRLTVV.

The rearrangement links TRBV7-8 to TRBJ2-3; the match to TRBD1 covers 9 bases. Looked up from germline, CDR1 is SGHVS and CDR2 is FQNEAQ. The CDR3 spans 15 residues. V was clipped by 2 bases and J by 3 bases; unmatched bases: 3. CDR3 sequence (DNA): TGTGCCAGCAGCTTACGGGACAGGGAAACAGATACGCAGTATTTT. Amino acid sequence: CASSLRDRETDTQYF.

J is TRBJ2-5 and V is TRBV5-4; TRBD2 aligns across 11 bases. The V gene end was trimmed by 0 bases and the J gene end by 5 bases; junction bases not matched to a gene: 3. Germline values: CDR1 SGHNT, CDR2 YYREEE (reference sequence). This CDR3 has 15 amino acids. The CDR3 protein is CASSLGLAGGETQYF. The CDR3 DNA follows: TGTGCCAGCAGCTTGGGGCTAGCGGGAGGCGAGACCCAGTACTTC.

In its sample, this clone was seen a few times. V usage is TRBV7-9 and J usage is TRBJ2-7; TRBD2 agrees at 10 bases. Germline CDR1 and CDR2: SEHNR and FQNEAQ (reference sequence). The CDR3 spans 17 residues. V lost 4 bases, J lost 2 bases, and 11 bases stayed unmatched. The CDR3 sequence is CASSSLRLAGGAYEQYF. The CDR3 nucleotides read TGTGCCAGCAGCTCCCTAAGACTAGCGGGCGGTGCCTACGAGCAGTACTTC.

The chain carries TRBV5-4 and TRBJ1-6; 7 bases map to TRBD1. Germline-derived CDR1 and CDR2 are SGHNT and YYREEE (reference sequence). Unmatched junction bases numbered 13, after V lost 1 base and J lost 0 bases. This CDR3 spans 20 amino acids. For the CDR3, the DNA is TGTGCCAGCAGCTTGTGTCAGGGGGGCTTCCTCCTCTCCTATAATTCACCCCTCCACTTT. Amino acid sequence: CASSLCQGGFLLSYNSPLHF.

The rearrangement joins TRBV15 to TRBJ2-1; D is possibly TRBD2 (6 bases). Trimming cost V 2 bases and J 1 base, with 9 bases left between them. The CDR3 consists of 15 residues. Germline CDR1 reads LNHNV; CDR2 reads YYDKDF (reference sequence). The CDR3 region has the DNA TGTGCCACCAGCAGACCTGGAGGGTCCTACAATGAGCAGTTCTTC. Translated, it gives CATSRPGGSYNEQFF.

The V gene is TRBV6-5, the J gene TRBJ2-3; 8 bases fit TRBD2. The V gene's germline CDR1 is MNHEY and CDR2 SVGAGI. After removal of 4 bases from V and 9 bases from J, the junction contained 9 bases not matched to a gene. The CDR3 covers 14 residues. The CDR3 region has the DNA TGTGCCAGCAGTTTCACTGGGACTAGAGGAACGCAGTATTTT. This sequence encodes CASSFTGTRGTQYF.

V usage is TRBV5-6 and J usage is TRBJ2-7; TRBD2 aligns across 8 bases. Germline V gene lookup returns CDR1 SGHDT and CDR2 YYEEEE. J lost 6 bases, V lost 3 bases, and 11 bases had no gene match. The CDR3 contains 15 residues. CDR3 nucleotides: TGTGCCAGCAGCTCCGAGACTAGCGCACCCAGCGAGCAGTACTTC. Translation: CASSSETSAPSEQYF.

Only a few counts were recorded for this clone. This chain connects TRBV9 to TRBJ2-3; tentatively, D is TRBD2 (7 bases). The CDR3 is 16 residues long. Germline CDR1 SGDLS, CDR2 YYNGEE. Trimming shortened V by 0 bases and J by 10 bases, and 21 bases separated the two germline ends. The CDR3 region has the DNA TGTGCCAGCAGCGTAGCTACTCGGAGCGGGGACACCGCGCAGTATTTT. Translated, it gives CASSVATRSGDTAQYF.

The chain recombines TRBV30 with TRBJ2-3, with D possibly matching TRBD1 (5 bases). Per germline, CDR1 GTSNPN and CDR2 SVGIG (reference sequence). The CDR3 length is 12 residues. V was shortened by 7 bases and J by 0 bases, with 8 bases between the two germline ends. Written as DNA, the CDR3 is TGTGCCTTTCAGGGTAGCACAGATACGCAGTATTTT. Protein: CAFQGSTDTQYF.

The V gene is TRBV11-2, the J gene TRBJ2-7; D is undetermined. This CDR3 has 13 amino acids. Germline V gives CDR1 SGHAT, CDR2 FQNNGV. V was clipped by 1 base and J by 2 bases, with 6 bases between them. CDR3 region: CASSLGQTYEQYF. In DNA, the CDR3 is TGTGCCAGCAGCTTAGGTCAGACCTACGAGCAGTACTTC.

This rearrangement joins TRBV27 to TRBJ1-3, with a tentative D call TRBD1 (5 bases). In germline, CDR1 is MNHEY, CDR2 SMNVEV (reference sequence). This CDR3 comprises 14 residues. The ends were cut back, 2 bases at V and 2 bases at J, with 7 bases in the middle. In nucleotides, the CDR3 is TGTGCCAGCAGTTTAAGGGGAACTGGAAACACCATATATTTT. Protein product: CASSLRGTGNTIYF.

The chain couples TRBV28 to TRBJ2-5; a possible D gene is TRBD2 (6 bases). The J call may be faulty, since TRBJ2-7 better matches the DNA end. Germline V gene lookup returns CDR1 MDHEN and CDR2 SYDVKM. The CDR3 contains 16 residues. The CDR3 spells CASSAGPGGMAYEQYF. The CDR3, as DNA: TGTGCCAGCAGTGCTGGACCCGGCGGGATGGCCTACGAGCAGTACTTC.

The J gene is TRBJ1-3, the V gene TRBV11-2; possible D gene TRBD1, 6 bases. Between the trimmed V and J ends, which lost 6 bases and 0 bases, there was a span of 15 bases. This CDR3 is 16 amino acids long. Germline V gene data show CDR1 as SGHAT and CDR2 as FQNNGV. CDR3: CASRPSGHSSGNTIYF. CDR3 bases: TGTGCCAGCAGACCCTCGGGACACAGCTCTGGAAACACCATATATTTT.

This clone was recorded only once. This chain uses TRBV6-5 with TRBJ2-7; TRBD2 is a possible D gene (7 bases). Trimming took 5 bases from V and 4 from J, leaving 15 bases between them. The CDR3 covers 14 residues. Germline V lookup: CDR1 MNHEY, CDR2 SVGAGI. The DNA for the CDR3 is TGTGCCAGCAGTGACCCGGGGGGCAGATACGAGCAGTACTTC. It yields the protein CASSDPGGRYEQYF.

This clone was seen a handful of times. The J gene is TRBJ1-2, the V gene TRBV28, with 9 bases lining up with TRBD1. The CDR3 extends over 15 amino acids. The germline gives CDR1 MDHEN, CDR2 SYDVKM. V gave up 8 bases and J gave up 7 bases; unmatched junction bases: 14. The CDR3 region has the DNA TGTGCCAGCCTCCCCCAGGGACAGGGTGGCCTTGGCTACACCTTC. Its protein is CASLPQGQGGLGYTF.